Listed here is a single T cell receptor beta chain. Its specificity is unknown. This record belongs to a study of T-cell memory formation after mild COVID-19. Study observations and caveats: Whereas later expanders leaned CD4+, clones contracting day 15 to 85 showed a balanced CD4/CD8 makeup. Contracting CD4+ clones sat mainly in CM and EM; CD8+ in EMRA.

TCRalpha and TCRbeta libraries used 5'RACE with constant-segment primers and UMIs. Each CDR3 protein is one row after TCRdb ran MiXCR on the 5' RACE reads. This table holds roughly 130,000 distinct CDR3 sequences, over 15% found once. The sequenced sample was PBMCs or a T cell subset sorted from them (not recorded which). This sequence was found in a man between 18 and 35 years old who had mild COVID-19 (a few samples of this study predate the infection). Cell type and time point are not known.

The CDR3 spells CASSETPSGVQETQYF. The CDR3 DNA sequence: TGTGCCAGCAGTGAAACGCCTAGCGGGGTTCAAGAGACCCAGTACTTC. The V gene is TRBV2, the J gene TRBJ2-5, with 9 bases fitting TRBD2. V trimming: 2 bases; J trimming: 2 bases; junction bases outside the gene matches: 6. This CDR3 contains 16 residues. Germline CDR1 SNHLY, CDR2 FYNNEI.